Listed below are T cell receptor beta chains from one sample, sequenced in a study of cytomegalovirus exposure and HLA in healthy donors. Assay used: immunoSEQ multiplex PCR; TCRdb lists only in-frame clones, some missing. The sample has about 75,000 clones, over 80% seen once. Material for sequencing was PBMCs. The receptor source for this set is a man younger than 40 in good health and CMV-seronegative. CDR3s include the opening cysteine and the closing phenylalanine or tryptophan. D genes are given only for firm matches. Clone size, where shown, is once, few, many, or a class for clones that have expanded.

>14|-|TRBJ2-2|-|TRBV9
CASRGDSGTGELFF
TGTGCCAGCCGAGGGGACTCGGGCACCGGGGAGCTGTTTTTT
>13|-|TRBJ2-5|-|TRBV11-2
CASSFLYQETQYF
TGTGCCAGCAGCTTCCTGTACCAAGAGACCCAGTACTTC
>13|-|TRBJ1-4|-|TRBV7-9
CASSFFAVEKLFF
TGTGCCAGCAGCTTCTTCGCGGTGGAAAAACTGTTTTTT
>15|-|TRBJ1-1|-|TRBV5-4
CASSVPDLTYAEAFF
TGTGCCAGCAGCGTTCCGGACTTAACTTATGCTGAAGCTTTCTTT
>13|-|TRBJ1-5|-|TRBV7-2
CASSLGGDQPQHF
TGTGCCAGCAGCTTAGGGGGCGATCAGCCCCAGCATTTT
>14|once|TRBJ1-4|TRBD1|TRBV7-2
CASSQGQVQEKLFF
TGTGCCAGCAGCCAAGGACAGGTACAGGAAAAACTGTTTTTT
>14|few|TRBJ1-3|-|TRBV7-2
CASSLVRSGNTIYF
TGTGCCAGCAGCTTAGTCCGCTCTGGAAACACCATATATTTT
>15|-|TRBJ2-5|-|TRBV7-6
CASSFQTGSQETQYF
TGTGCCAGCAGCTTCCAAACCGGGAGTCAAGAGACCCAGTACTTC
>11|-|TRBJ2-3|-|TRBV5-6
CASSQGITQYF
TGTGCCAGCAGCCAGGGGATCACGCAGTATTTT
>14|-|TRBJ2-1|-|TRBV7-9
CASSPLDSSPEQFF
TGTGCCAGCAGCCCCCTGGACTCCTCCCCTGAGCAGTTCTTC
>12|-|TRBJ1-2|-|TRBV5-1
CASSFGGDGYTF
TGCGCCAGCAGCTTTGGGGGGGATGGCTACACCTTC
>16|-|TRBJ1-3|TRBD1|TRBV2
CASSGTGLSSGNTIYF
TGTGCCAGCAGTGGGACAGGTTTAAGCTCTGGAAACACCATATATTTT
>13|-|TRBJ1-3|-|TRBV6-6
CASMSSSGNTIYF
TGTGCCAGCATGTCGAGCTCTGGAAACACCATATATTTT
>15|-|TRBJ1-2|TRBD1|TRBV6-1
CASSPTGGRPYGYTF
TGTGCCAGCAGTCCGACAGGGGGCCGCCCCTATGGCTACACCTTC
>14|-|TRBJ2-3|-|TRBV2
CASSEHRAPDTQYF
TGTGCCAGCAGTGAACACAGGGCCCCAGATACGCAGTATTTT
>14|-|TRBJ2-3|-|TRBV18
CASSPVAIRDTQYF
TGTGCCAGCTCACCGGTCGCTATCCGGGATACGCAGTATTTT
>13|-|TRBJ2-5|TRBD2|TRBV29-1
CSVVGLAQETQYF
TGCAGCGTTGTGGGACTAGCTCAAGAGACCCAGTACTTC
>15|-|TRBJ2-3|TRBD1|TRBV5-1
CASSSGTGVADTQYF
TGCGCCAGCAGCTCCGGGACAGGGGTCGCAGATACGCAGTATTTT
>14|-|TRBJ2-3|-|TRBV7-3
CASSLGLRTDTQYF
TGTGCCAGCAGCTTAGGACTCCGCACAGATACGCAGTATTTT
>15|-|TRBJ2-1|TRBD1|TRBV5-1
CASLPGQGFFDEQFF
TGCGCCAGCCTACCGGGACAGGGATTTTTCGATGAGCAGTTCTTC
>13|-|TRBJ1-1|-|TRBV28
CASSLSGKIEAFF
TGTGCCAGCAGTTTGTCAGGGAAAATTGAAGCTTTCTTT
>15|-|TRBJ1-1|TRBD1|TRBV7-2
CASSSQGAGNTEAFF
TGTGCCAGCAGCTCCCAGGGGGCTGGGAACACTGAAGCTTTCTTT
>15|-|TRBJ2-7|TRBD2|TRBV5-1
CASSLVPGGKYEQYF
TGCGCCAGCAGCTTGGTTCCGGGGGGGAAATACGAGCAGTACTTC
>13|once|TRBJ1-1|-|TRBV6-5
CASSYERNTEAFF
TGTGCCAGCAGTTATGAGAGGAACACTGAAGCTTTCTTT
>15|-|TRBJ1-4|-|TRBV7-2
CASSQAGGWYEKLFF
TGTGCCAGCAGCCAAGCGGGGGGATGGTATGAAAAACTGTTTTTT